These 5 T cell receptor beta chains were sequenced from one sample in a study of blood T cell repertoires in COVID-19. Using immunoSEQ multiplex PCR, the repertoire was profiled, and TCRdb retains in-frame clones only, with some absent. The repertoire consists of 95,000 to 150,000 clones, with 86% occurring once and the leading ten covering around 4.2%. The sequenced sample was peripheral blood. The receptor set was obtained from a man in his forties with acute or convalescent COVID-19.

V usage is TRBV19 and J usage is TRBJ1-2, with a weak D call TRBD1 (5 bases). This CDR3 spans 13 amino acids. The germline V gene has CDR1 LNHDA and CDR2 SQIVND (reference sequence). Trimming took off 5 bases at V and 8 bases at J, with 15 bases between the two ends. The CDR3 region has the DNA TGTGCCAGTAGTCTGACAGATCCCTGGGGCTACACCTTC. This sequence encodes CASSLTDPWGYTF.

CDR3 bases: TGTGCCAGCACCCCCGAGCGGAGCGGGAGGATAAGGAATGAGCAGTTCTTC. Translation: CASTPERSGRIRNEQFF. This chain links TRBV27 with TRBJ2-1; TRBD2 matches at 9 bases. The CDR3 is 17 residues long. Trimming took 7 bases from V and 7 from J; bases not matched to a gene: 17. Germline V gene data show CDR1 as MNHEY and CDR2 as SMNVEV (reference sequence).

The CDR3 is CASSLRDRGNEKLFF. The DNA of the CDR3 is TGTGCCAGCAGCTTACGGGACAGGGGAAATGAAAAACTGTTTTTT. The chain joins TRBV5-8 to TRBJ1-4; TRBD1 matches 10 bases. CDR3 length equals 15 residues. Germline values: CDR1 SGHTS, CDR2 YDEGEE. The V and J ends lost 2 bases and 5 bases, in that order; junction bases with no gene match: 3.

This chain connects TRBV4-1 to TRBJ1-3; D is ambiguous. The CDR3 has 17 amino acids. Germline V gene data show CDR1 as MGHRA and CDR2 as YSYEKL. V lost 4 bases, J lost 3 bases, and 19 bases lay in between. DNA for the CDR3: TGCGCCAGCAGCCCGCGGGATCAAGCCCCTCTTGGAAACACCATATATTTT. It specifies CASSPRDQAPLGNTIYF.

V gene TRBV7-9 combines with J gene TRBJ1-5; tentative D call: TRBD1 (5 bases). V was shortened by 5 bases and J by 5 bases, with 16 bases between the two germline ends. Germline CDR1 is SEHNR and CDR2 is FQNEAQ (reference sequence). This CDR3 is 15 amino acids long. In DNA form, the CDR3 reads TGTGCCAGCAGCCCCCCTGGGGGGAGCGATCAGCCCCAGCATTTT. Translation gives CASSPPGGSDQPQHF.